This entry lists 24 T cell receptor beta chains sequenced from one sample in a study of OX40 agonist ivuxolimab in advanced cancers. Assay used: immunoSEQ multiplex PCR; TCRdb lists only in-frame clones, some missing. The sample lists roughly 80,000 clones, 85% to 95% seen once, with roughly an eighth in the top ten. The source was CD4+ or CD8+ T cells sorted from blood, collected in a trial of the OX40 agonist ivuxolimab. These receptors all stem from an adult with an advanced solid tumor such as melanoma, head and neck, liver or kidney cancer.

The chain joins TRBV7-2 to TRBJ2-3; D uncertain. With 5 bases removed from V and 0 bases from J, the gap between germline ends came to 6 bases. Germline CDR1 reads SGHTA; CDR2 reads FQGNSA. The CDR3 runs 13 residues. CDR3 sequence reads: CASSPPSTDTQYF. DNA of the CDR3: TGTGCCAGCAGCCCCCCTAGCACAGATACGCAGTATTTT.

The chain has TRBV5-6 and TRBJ1-5, with a possible D match to TRBD1 (5 bases). The germline V and J ends were trimmed by 0 bases and 2 bases, with 9 bases remaining between them. The CDR3 totals 15 residues. Germline values: CDR1 SGHDT, CDR2 YYEEEE. The CDR3 DNA is TGTGCCAGCAGCTTGGGGGGGAGTCGCAATCAGCCCCAGCATTTT. Translation: CASSLGGSRNQPQHF.

This chain connects TRBV5-8 to TRBJ1-3, with a tentative D call TRBD1 (5 bases). Germline CDR1 is SGHTS and CDR2 is YDEGEE. The CDR3 spans 15 residues. V was cut by 4 bases and J by 2 bases, with 13 bases left in between. Here the CDR3 DNA reads TGTGCCAGCAGCGGGGTCCGGGACGCTGGAAACACCATATATTTT. The encoded protein is CASSGVRDAGNTIYF.

The chain couples TRBV4-1 to TRBJ2-6; 9 positions agree with TRBD1. The CDR3 spans 19 residues. Germline V lookup: CDR1 MGHRA, CDR2 YSYEKL. Losses at the gene ends were 4 bases for V and 1 base for J; bases not matched to a gene: 11. The CDR3 here is CASSPHTGQGKSGANVLTF. The CDR3 DNA reads as TGCGCCAGCAGCCCCCACACAGGACAGGGGAAGTCTGGGGCCAACGTCCTGACTTTC.

This clone was counted a few times. The chain links TRBV28 to TRBJ1-1; the match to TRBD1 covers 9 bases. The V gene end was trimmed by 6 bases and the J gene end by 8 bases; junction bases not matched to a gene: 7. CDR1 is MDHEN, CDR2 SYDVKM, per germline. CDR3 length: 13 amino acids. The CDR3 DNA follows: TGTGCCAGCAGGACACAGGGGGCGGGGGAAGCTTTCTTT. This translates into CASRTQGAGEAFF.

The chain combines TRBV29-1 with TRBJ1-4; the match to TRBD1 covers 7 bases. Germline CDR1 SQVTM, CDR2 ANQGSEA. The CDR3 contains 13 residues. V shed 6 bases, J shed 7 bases, and the junction held 8 bases outside the gene matches. The CDR3 DNA sequence: TGCAGCGTCGAGGGGGGGACAGCTGAAAAACTGTTTTTT. Translating gives CSVEGGTAEKLFF.

The V gene is TRBV4-1, the J gene TRBJ2-2; the D is unclear. Trimming removed 4 bases from V and 8 bases from J, with 14 bases in between. CDR3 length equals 14 residues. The germline V gene has CDR1 MGHRA and CDR2 YSYEKL. The CDR3 is CASSPPGSVGELFF. CDR3 coding DNA: TGCGCCAGCAGCCCCCCTGGGTCTGTTGGGGAGCTGTTTTTT.

V gene TRBV5-6 combines with J gene TRBJ1-1; D may be TRBD1 (6 bases). The V end was cut by 2 bases, the J end by 4 bases, with 15 bases between. CDR1 is SGHDT, CDR2 YYEEEE, per germline. The CDR3 consists of 15 residues. CDR3 sequence: CASSFSRGWGTEAFF. CDR3 DNA: TGTGCCAGCAGCTTCTCCAGGGGATGGGGCACTGAAGCTTTCTTT.

The rearrangement uses TRBV19 and TRBJ1-5; possible D gene TRBD1, 6 bases. Germline CDR1 reads LNHDA; CDR2 reads SQIVND (reference sequence). The CDR3 loop spans 15 amino acids. The V gene lost 6 bases and the J gene lost 5 bases, with 17 bases spanning the gap. CDR3 protein: CASSELGTLHQPQHF. The CDR3, as DNA: TGTGCCAGTAGCGAACTAGGGACATTACATCAGCCCCAGCATTTT. Based on the CDR3 plus reference TRBV19 and TRBJ1-5, the full variable domain is DGGITQSPKYLFRKEGQNVTLSCEQNLNHDAMYWYRQDPGQGLRLIYYSQIVNDFQKGDIAEGYSVSREKKESFPLTVTSAQKNPTAFYLCASSELGTLHQPQHFGDGTRLSIL.

The J gene is TRBJ2-7, the V gene TRBV5-1, with TRBD1 matching 10 bases. There are 14 residues in the CDR3. Looked up from germline, CDR1 is SGHRS and CDR2 is YFSETQ. Trimming took 4 bases from V and 2 from J; bases not matched to a gene: 3. In DNA, the CDR3 is TGCGCCAGCAGCACCGGGACAGGGGCCTACGAGCAGTACTTC. The encoded protein is CASSTGTGAYEQYF.

The chain recombines TRBV4-3 with TRBJ1-3; maybe TRBD1 (6 bases). V lost 2 bases and J 2 bases, leaving 7 bases between the germline ends. CDR1 is LGHNA, CDR2 YSLEER, per germline. The CDR3 extends over 14 amino acids. CDR3 loop: CASSQQGTGNTIYF. In nucleotides, the CDR3 is TGCGCCAGCAGCCAACAGGGGACTGGAAACACCATATATTTT.

The rearrangement links TRBV19 to TRBJ2-1; the D gene is possibly TRBD1 (5 bases). Germline V gene data show CDR1 as LNHDA and CDR2 as SQIVND (reference sequence). This CDR3 spans 14 amino acids. The V and J ends lost 5 bases and 8 bases respectively, with 16 bases between them. CDR3 in DNA: TGTGCCAGTAGTCCCAGCTCAGGGCTCCATGAGCAGTTCTTC. It specifies CASSPSSGLHEQFF.

The V and J genes are TRBV5-4 and TRBJ1-6, with a possible D match to TRBD1 (5 bases). V was clipped by 4 bases and J by 0 bases, with 11 bases between them. Germline CDR1 is SGHNT and CDR2 is YYREEE (reference sequence). The CDR3 extends over 16 amino acids. The DNA for the CDR3 is TGTGCCAGCAGCACACACGACAGCTCCTATAATTCACCCCTCCACTTT. This translates into CASSTHDSSYNSPLHF.

The chain couples TRBV9 to TRBJ1-2, with 8 bases lining up with TRBD1. Unmatched junction bases numbered 9, after V lost 0 bases and J lost 8 bases. This CDR3 contains 15 residues. Germline lookup yields CDR1 SGDLS and CDR2 YYNGEE. The CDR3 coding sequence is TGTGCCAGCAGCGTAGCTGTGGACAGGGCCGGGGGCTACACCTTC. Its translation: CASSVAVDRAGGYTF.

The rearrangement links TRBV18 to TRBJ2-2; TRBD1 aligns across 7 bases. With 3 bases clipped from V and 6 bases from J, the junction kept 4 bases outside the gene matches. The V gene's germline CDR1 is KGHSH and CDR2 LQKENI. The CDR3 has 14 amino acids. The CDR3 nucleotides are TGTGCCAGCTCACCCGACAGGGCCCCCGGGGAGCTGTTTTTT. It encodes CASSPDRAPGELFF. Together with reference TRBV18 and TRBJ2-2, the CDR3 gives the full variable domain: NAGVMQNPRHLVRRRGQEARLRCSPMKGHSHVYWYRQLPEEGLKFMVYLQKENIIDESGMPKERFSAEFPKEGPSILRIQQVVRGDSAAYFCASSPDRAPGELFFGEGSRLTVL.

This clone was observed a few times. This CDR3 is CASSSASPTEAFF. The CDR3 nucleotides are TGTGCCAGCAGTTCGGCCAGTCCGACTGAAGCTTTCTTT. This rearrangement joins TRBV6-5 to TRBJ1-1; D is undetermined. The V end lost 4 bases, the J end lost 5 bases, and 11 bases lay between the germline ends. This CDR3 has 13 amino acids. Germline-derived CDR1 and CDR2 are MNHEY and SVGAGI.

For the CDR3, the DNA is TGTGCCACCGACCGTCAGGCCTACGAGCAGTACTTC. This gives the protein CATDRQAYEQYF. V and J are TRBV6-1 and TRBJ2-7; D gene uncertain. The CDR3 has 12 amino acids. The germline V gene has CDR1 MNHNS and CDR2 SASEGT. The ends were cut back, 10 bases at V and 2 bases at J, with 12 bases in the middle.

The chain carries TRBV5-8 and TRBJ2-3; tentative D call: TRBD2 (5 bases). In germline, CDR1 is SGHTS, CDR2 YDEGEE. CDR3 length: 17 amino acids. The V and J ends lost 0 bases and 0 bases respectively, with 14 bases between them. The CDR3 protein is CASSLARAADSTDTQYF. CDR3 DNA: TGTGCCAGCAGCTTGGCGCGGGCGGCAGACAGCACAGATACGCAGTATTTT. The variable domain in full, completed from reference TRBV5-8 and TRBJ2-3, reads EAGVTQSPTHLIKTRGQQATLRCSPISGHTSVYWYQQALGLGLQFLLWYDEGEERNRGNFPPRFSGRQFPNYSSELNVNALELEDSALYLCASSLARAADSTDTQYFGPGTRLTVL.

The chain is built from TRBV7-9 and TRBJ1-2; 7 bases align to TRBD1. Trimming at V came to 4 bases and at J to 8 bases, leaving 16 bases not matched to a gene. Germline values: CDR1 SEHNR, CDR2 FQNEAQ (reference sequence). The CDR3 is 16 amino acids. CDR3 in DNA: TGTGCCAGCAGCTCCTCACAGGGGTGGGCGGCCATCGGCTACACCTTC. The encoded protein is CASSSSQGWAAIGYTF. Looking up the rest from reference TRBV7-9 and TRBJ1-2 gives the full variable domain: DTGVSQNPRHKITKRGQNVTFRCDPISEHNRLYWYRQTLGQGPEFLTYFQNEAQLEKSRLLSDRFSAERPKGSFSTLEIQRTEQGDSAMYLCASSSSQGWAAIGYTFGSGTRLTVV.

As DNA, the CDR3 is TGCGCCAGCAGCCAAGATCCCAACGAGCAGTACTTC. Protein: CASSQDPNEQYF. V is TRBV4-1 and J is TRBJ2-7; the D is unclear. V lost 0 bases and J 5 bases, leaving 5 bases between the germline ends. Germline CDR1 reads MGHRA; CDR2 reads YSYEKL. The CDR3 has 12 amino acids.

The genes are TRBV2 and TRBJ1-5; D is ambiguous. Trimming took 5 bases from V and 3 from J, leaving 11 bases between them. Germline V CDR1 and CDR2: SNHLY, FYNNEI. CDR3 length: 14 residues. This CDR3 reads CASSLLSPNQPQHF. CDR3 sequence (DNA): TGTGCCAGCAGTCTCCTATCCCCCAATCAGCCCCAGCATTTT.

The chain has TRBV5-4 and TRBJ1-3, with D maybe TRBD1 (6 bases). Germline V gene data show CDR1 as SGHNT and CDR2 as YYREEE (reference sequence). The CDR3 has 15 residues. V lost 4 bases to trimming and J lost 4 bases, with 15 bases between them. CDR3 in amino acids: CASSPDLGTGNTIYF. CDR3 sequence (DNA): TGTGCCAGCAGCCCCGACTTAGGGACAGGAAACACCATATATTTT.

This sequence joins TRBV21-1 and TRBJ2-5; the D call TRBD2 from the table was never checked on the DNA. TRBV21-1 is a pseudogene. This CDR3 is built from 12 residues. This CDR3 is CASTLAIKTQYF. CDR3 coding DNA: TGTGCCAGCACCCTAGCAATAAAGACCCAGTACTTC.

The V gene is TRBV15, the J gene TRBJ1-5; 8 bases fit TRBD1. J gave up 6 bases and V 4 bases, and 5 bases lay outside the gene matches. Germline V gene sequence: CDR1 LNHNV, CDR2 YYDKDF (reference sequence). The CDR3 length is 14 residues. CDR3 DNA sequence: TGTGCCACCAGCACAGGGGGCATAGGTCAGCCCCAGCATTTT. Its translation is CATSTGGIGQPQHF. The full variable domain, completed using reference TRBV15 and TRBJ1-5, is DAMVIQNPRYQVTQFGKPVTLSCSQTLNHNVMYWYQQKSSQAPKLLFHYYDKDFNNEADTPDNFQSRRPNTSFCFLDIRSPGLGDTAMYLCATSTGGIGQPQHFGDGTRLSIL.